This TCR beta chain was sequenced for a study of blood T cell repertoires in COVID-19. Across the whole study: The United States, Italy and Spain provided the acute and convalescent COVID-19 samples.

Per the original data handling: Amplification of reference gene primers provided the estimated nucleated cell counts. Clones were read by immunoSEQ multiplex PCR, and TCRdb kept only the in-frame ones, dropping some. V, J and clone size are taken as reported in that table, and D and trimming were inferred from the DNA itself. Of around 49,000 clones in the sample, more than 80% were seen once. The CDR3 runs 13 residues. Germline lookup yields CDR1 SGHTA and CDR2 FQGNSA. V was clipped by 2 bases and J by 7 bases, with 8 bases between them. In its sample, this clone was seen once. This TCR was sampled from a human donor in a cohort sampled during active COVID-19. The specimen sequenced was peripheral blood. The rearrangement joins TRBV7-2 to TRBJ1-4; no clear D gene. CDR3 nucleotides: TGTGCCAGCAGCTTAAATTCAGGTGAAAAACTGTTTTTT. This gives the protein CASSLNSGEKLFF.